This T cell receptor beta chain was documented in a study of blood T cell repertoires in COVID-19 (dated by TCRdb to the early 2020s). General notes on the study: The collaborator samples originated in the United States, Italy and Spain and spanned the acute and convalescent phases of COVID-19. The repertoires were released in a freely available public database meant as a resource for research on the immune response to SARS-CoV-2. The prospective study material was composed of cDNA or gDNA derived from T cells, B-cell-depleted T cells, or PBMCs. Samples came from the ongoing ImmuneRACE study (first 160 participants) plus 1,254 subjects from 6 global collaborators. HLA class I and class II types, where available, came from metadata supplied by the sample provider rather than from assay-based typing. Sample metadata almost always included a de-identified subject ID, COVID-19 status, age in years and sex. Deeply sampled blood TCRbeta repertoires from subjects exposed to, actively infected with, or recovered from COVID-19 were included in the dataset.

Another Seattle source contributed samples from volunteer blood donors who had recovered from COVID-19. Each collaborating institution followed its own protocols to collect whole blood in K2EDTA tubes. For TCRbeta analysis, collaborator samples were shipped as frozen whole blood, as isolated PBMCs, or as DNA extracted from either sample type. V and J are truncated by 7 bases and 7 bases respectively, leaving an intervening sequence of 10 bases. CDR1 is given as GTSNPN and CDR2 as SVGIG, both from the germline V gene (reference sequence). The CDR3 sequence holds 10 residues, the cysteine and phenylalanine included. Only the CDR3 portion is preserved as DNA: 30 bases, with reading frame beginning at the first base. TCRbeta CDR3 regions were amplified from genomic DNA by means of the immunoSEQ Assay, a bias-controlled multiplex PCR. In the authors' own workflow: The number of nucleated cells in each sample was estimated from the amplification of reference gene primers within the assay. To quantify the absolute abundance of each unique TCRbeta CDR3 rearrangement, sequence reads were collapsed and filtered. For each sample, productive Simpson clonality was calculated as the square root of Simpson's diversity index across productive rearrangements. TCRdb mirrors the immuneACCESS table, restricted to in-frame sequences. Some clones are absent from its copies; in checked studies, under half trace to an unresolved V gene, and the reason for the others is unknown. V, J and clone size reflect that table, while D and trimming were determined from the DNA. Here the sample has about 200,000 clones; just over 85% occur a single time. The ten top clones hold 2.2% of the sample.

General findings and caveats noted by the study authors: How much clinical and demographic metadata was included differed by source and by participant, and the metadata was provided uncurated.

This clone has just a few counts. Its antigen specificity is not known. Per-base qualities were not stored, and no clone one base away is much larger. The sample comprised peripheral blood. This clonotype was sampled from a man in his thirties or forties who had recovered from COVID-19. Rearrangement joined TRBV30 to TRBJ1-2; a tentative D match to TRBD1 spans 5 bases. The DNA is as follows: TGTGCCTTCTCAGGGTCTGGCTACACCTTC. Its translation reads: CAFSGSGYTF.